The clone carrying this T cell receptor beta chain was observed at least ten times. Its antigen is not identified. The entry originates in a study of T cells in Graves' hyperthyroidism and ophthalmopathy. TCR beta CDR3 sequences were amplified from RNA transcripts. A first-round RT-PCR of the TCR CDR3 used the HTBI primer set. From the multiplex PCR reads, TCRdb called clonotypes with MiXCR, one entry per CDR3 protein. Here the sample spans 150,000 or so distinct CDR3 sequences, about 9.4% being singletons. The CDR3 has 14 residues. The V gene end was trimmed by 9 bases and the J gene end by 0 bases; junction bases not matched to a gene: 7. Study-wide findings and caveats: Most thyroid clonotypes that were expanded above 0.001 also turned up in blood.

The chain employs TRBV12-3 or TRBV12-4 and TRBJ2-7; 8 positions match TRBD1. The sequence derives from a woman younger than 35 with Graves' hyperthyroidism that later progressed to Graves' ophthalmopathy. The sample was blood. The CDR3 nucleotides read TGTGCCAGTTCGGACAGGGCGATCTCCTACGAGCAGTACTTC. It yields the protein CASSDRAISYEQYF.